This T cell receptor (beta chain) was observed in a study of response to subunit inactivated influenza vaccine. This CDR3 region has 14 residues. The germline V gene encodes CDR1 SGHTA and CDR2 FQGTGA. The V gene lost 4 bases and the J gene lost 1 base, with 10 bases spanning the gap. TCRdb reanalysed the RT-PCR reads using MiXCR and keeps one entry per CDR3 protein. This sample has over 400,000 distinct CDR3 sequences; 10% to 15% occur once, and the top ten carry around 13%. This clonotype was found a few times. The antigen is undetermined. Study observations and caveats: The authors offered the suggestion that each seasonal influenza vaccination recruits few new T cells.

The chain uses TRBV7-3 and TRBJ2-5; D possibly corresponds to TRBD1 (6 bases). This sequence was found in a man aged 50 or older who received an inactivated influenza vaccine. Sequences were derived from PBMCs from blood, sampled more than 35 days after vaccination. CDR3 sequence reads: CASSSQGPQETQYF. In DNA, the CDR3 is TGTGCCAGCAGCTCCCAGGGGCCCCAAGAGACCCAGTACTTC.